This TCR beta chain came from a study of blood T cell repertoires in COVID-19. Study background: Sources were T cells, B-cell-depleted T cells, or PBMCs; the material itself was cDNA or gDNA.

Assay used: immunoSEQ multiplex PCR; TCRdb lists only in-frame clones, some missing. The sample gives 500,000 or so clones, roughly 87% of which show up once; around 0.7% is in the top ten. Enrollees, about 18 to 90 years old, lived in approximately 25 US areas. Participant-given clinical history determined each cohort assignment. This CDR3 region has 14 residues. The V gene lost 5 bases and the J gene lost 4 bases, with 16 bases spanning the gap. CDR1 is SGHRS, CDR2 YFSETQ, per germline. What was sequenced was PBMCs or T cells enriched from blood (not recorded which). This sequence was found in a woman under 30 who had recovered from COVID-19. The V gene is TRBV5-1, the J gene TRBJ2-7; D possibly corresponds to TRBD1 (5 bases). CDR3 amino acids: CASRDPGKGYEQYF. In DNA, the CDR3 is TGCGCCAGCAGGGACCCAGGTAAGGGGTACGAGCAGTACTTC.